Reported below is one TCR beta chain. The target antigen is unknown. This sample is drawn from a study of post-analysis software for immune sequencing data. Whole-study context: Relapsing-remitting, secondary progressive and progressive-relapsing forms made up the multiple sclerosis disease courses. Study-level findings and limits: F-measure co-clustering was strong for batch-matched samples. When patients were compared with controls, about five TRBV segments were more frequent, TRBV5-6, TRBV5-1 and TRBV20-1 among them.

Unique molecular identifiers tagged the TCR beta cDNA libraries. Out of about 0.9 to 10 million T cells, 480,000 or so cDNA molecules were generated. TCRdb passed the PCR reads through MiXCR, listing each CDR3 protein once. Of a few hundred thousand distinct CDR3 sequences listed, just over 35% were seen once; the top ten hold around 5%. V dropped 8 bases and J dropped 0 bases, with 18 bases sitting between them. CDR1 SGHRS and CDR2 YFSETQ come from the germline V gene. The CDR3 contains 15 residues. The chain recombines TRBV5-1 with TRBJ2-7; D not resolved. Sequencing input: blood. The clonotype was recovered from a girl aged 10-17 years with multiple sclerosis. CDR3 region: CASRPSMGSSYEQYF. The DNA of the CDR3 is TGCGCCAGTAGACCTTCCATGGGAAGCTCCTACGAGCAGTACTTC.